This TCR beta chain was identified in a study of PD-1 blockade in classical Hodgkin lymphoma. Study-wide background: Nivolumab was administered to patients intravenously at 3 mg/kg every 2 weeks. Regarding the study as a whole: Reported findings placed baseline TCR diversity lower in newly diagnosed patients (compared with healthy donors). CD4+ TCR diversity, unlike CD8+, climbed significantly by C4D1. Complete responders' diversity at baseline resembled that of newly diagnosed patients.

Repertoires were generated with immunoSEQ multiplex PCR, while TCRdb's copy carries only in-frame clones and drops some. The top ten hold 6.6% of the sample, which has roughly 100,000 clones, roughly 89% seen once. The CDR3 length is 13 residues. V lost 4 bases to trimming and J lost 7 bases, with 11 bases between them. Per the germline V gene, CDR1 is MGHDK and CDR2 is SYGVNS. Brentuximab vedotin exposure varied among the patients, all of whom had relapsed after autologous stem cell transplantation. About this clone: Its antigen is undetermined.

The origin of this receptor is a human donor with classical Hodgkin lymphoma. The material was peripheral blood mononuclear cells (PBMCs), obtained before the second cycle of nivolumab. The genes are TRBV25-1 and TRBJ1-5; D is perhaps TRBD1 (5 bases). CDR3 in amino acids: CASSAPGGQPQHF. The CDR3 region has the DNA TGTGCCAGCAGTGCCCCGGGGGGGCAGCCCCAGCATTTT.